What follows are 7 T cell receptor beta chains derived from one specimen sequenced in a study of cytomegalovirus exposure and HLA in healthy donors. The PCR employed 60 Vbeta primers together with 13 Jbeta primers. Measured with immunoSEQ multiplex PCR; TCRdb has only the in-frame clones, and not every one. This listing includes 75,000 to 85,000 clones. The sequenced sample consisted of PBMCs. The receptors stem from a man aged 50-59 years in good health and CMV-seronegative.

The rearrangement joins TRBV11-2 to TRBJ2-3, with 9 bases that match TRBD1. The CDR3 contains 13 residues. Germline CDR1 reads SGHAT; CDR2 reads FQNNGV. After removal of 6 bases from V and 6 bases from J, the junction contained 4 bases not matched to a gene. This CDR3 reads CASRGTGSDTQYF. The CDR3 DNA follows: TGTGCCAGCAGGGGGACAGGGTCGGATACGCAGTATTTT.

The chain is built from TRBV15 and TRBJ2-3; 10 nucleotides match TRBD2. From germline, CDR1 is LNHNV and CDR2 YYDKDF (reference sequence). V trimming: 0 bases; J trimming: 5 bases; junction bases outside the gene matches: 8. The CDR3 loop spans 17 amino acids. CDR3 in amino acids: CATSRDTSGAQGDTQYF. The CDR3 region has the DNA TGTGCCACCAGCAGAGATACTAGCGGGGCCCAGGGAGATACGCAGTATTTT.

The chain has TRBV29-1 and TRBJ2-1; the match to TRBD2 covers 9 bases. The CDR3 totals 14 residues. The germline CDR1 and CDR2 sequences are SQVTM and ANQGSEA. The V segment lost 7 bases and the J segment 4 bases; nucleotides outside the gene matches: 8. The CDR3 protein is CSAQRGVGYNEQFF. The CDR3 DNA is TGCAGCGCACAGCGGGGGGTTGGTTACAATGAGCAGTTCTTC.

This chain joins TRBV6-5 and TRBJ2-2; TRBD1 aligns across 7 bases. Trimming at V came to 6 bases and at J to 1 base, leaving 2 bases not matched to a gene. Looked up from germline, CDR1 is MNHEY and CDR2 is SVGAGI. This CDR3 has 14 amino acids. The CDR3 is CASSGTENTGELFF. The DNA for the CDR3 is TGTGCCAGCAGCGGGACAGAGAACACCGGGGAGCTGTTTTTT.

Comments on this clone: Other DNA sequences within the sample encode an identical CDR3. This chain connects TRBV18 to TRBJ1-2; the match to TRBD1 covers 7 bases. V was clipped by 3 bases and J by 5 bases; unmatched bases: 3. Germline CDR1 reads KGHSH; CDR2 reads LQKENI. The CDR3 loop spans 13 amino acids. CDR3: CASSPDRDYGYTF. In DNA form, the CDR3 reads TGTGCCAGCTCACCCGACAGGGATTATGGCTACACCTTC.

The chain combines TRBV9 with TRBJ2-1; D unclear. Germline V gives CDR1 SGDLS, CDR2 YYNGEE. The V and J ends lost 1 base and 7 bases respectively, with 3 bases between them. The CDR3 is made up of 11 amino acids. The CDR3 spells CASSVRNEQFF. CDR3 bases: TGTGCCAGCAGCGTACGGAATGAGCAGTTCTTC.

V is TRBV28 and J is TRBJ2-7; D unclear. The germline V gene encodes CDR1 MDHEN and CDR2 SYDVKM. V was pared by 3 bases and J by 7 bases, with 10 bases between. This CDR3 contains 12 residues. CDR3 nucleotide sequence: TGTGCCAGCAGTTTTGGCAGATTGGAGCAGTACTTC. Its translation: CASSFGRLEQYF. Full variable domain (outside the CDR3, taken from reference TRBV28 and TRBJ2-7): DVKVTQSSRYLVKRTGEKVFLECVQDMDHENMFWYRQDPGLGLRLIYFSYDVKMKEKGDIPEGYSVSREKKERFSLILESASTNQTSMYLCASSFGRLEQYFGPGTRLTVT.